The next 10 T cell receptor beta chains were all read from a single sample in a study of CD8+ T cells in alopecia areata. TCR sequencing used cDNA made by reverse transcription of extracted RNA. The repertoire was sequenced with immunoSEQ multiplex PCR; TCRdb's copy has only in-frame clones and lacks some. The sample comprises 85,000 to 110,000 clones, approximately 90% of which are singletons, and around 10% rests with the top ten. Treatment meaning: oral pan-JAK inhibitor, 5-10 mg twice daily. The sequencing here drew on CD8+ T cells sorted from blood, taken around week 34, from a patient treated with tofacitinib. These TCRs come from a human donor with alopecia areata.

J is TRBJ1-5 and V is TRBV6-6; maybe TRBD1 (6 bases). CDR1 is MNHNY, CDR2 SVGAGI, per germline (reference sequence). Trimming cost V 5 bases and J 10 bases, with 9 bases left between them. CDR3 length: 11 residues. The DNA of the CDR3 is TGTGCCAGCAGTCAACAGGGTCCCCAGCATTTT. Its protein product is CASSQQGPQHF.

CDR3 DNA: TGTGCCAGCAGCTGGACTTTAGCGGGCCAAGAGACCCAGTACTTC. Its translation: CASSWTLAGQETQYF. This chain links TRBV7-8 with TRBJ2-5, with 7 bases fitting TRBD2. Germline V gives CDR1 SGHVS, CDR2 FQNEAQ. There are 15 residues in the CDR3. With V trimmed by 4 bases and J by 1 base, 6 bases remained unmatched.

This chain links TRBV5-6 with TRBJ1-1; no definite D call. Germline CDR1 and CDR2: SGHDT and YYEEEE. V gave up 5 bases and J gave up 1 base, with 6 bases separating them. The CDR3 is 12 amino acids. CDR3 sequence reads: CASRRENTEAFF. CDR3 nucleotides: TGTGCCAGCAGGAGGGAGAACACTGAAGCTTTCTTT. Full variable domain (rest looked up from reference TRBV5-6 and TRBJ1-1): DAGVTQSPTHLIKTRGQQVTLRCSPKSGHDTVSWYQQALGQGPQFIFQYYEEEERQRGNFPDRFSGHQFPNYSSELNVNALLLGDSALYLCASRRENTEAFFGQGTRLTVV.

The chain employs TRBV7-8 and TRBJ2-1; 9 positions agree with TRBD1. Germline assignment: CDR1 SGHVS and CDR2 FQNEAQ. V lost 2 bases, J lost 3 bases, and 5 bases stayed unmatched. This CDR3 is 16 amino acids long. The CDR3 coding sequence is TGTGCCAGCAGCTTATCCGGGACAGGGATCTACAATGAGCAGTTCTTC. Amino acids: CASSLSGTGIYNEQFF.

V gene TRBV6-6 combines with J gene TRBJ2-7; 7 bases line up with TRBD1. This CDR3 is 14 amino acids long. Unmatched junction bases numbered 5, after V lost 6 bases and J lost 0 bases. Germline V gene lookup returns CDR1 MNHNY and CDR2 SVGAGI (reference sequence). CDR3 nucleotides: TGTGCCAGCAGCGGGACAGAATTCTCCTACGAGCAGTACTTC. Translating it yields CASSGTEFSYEQYF.

This chain connects TRBV4-2 to TRBJ2-7, with 9 bases fitting TRBD2. CDR3 size: 16 residues. From germline, CDR1 is LGHNA and CDR2 YNFKEQ. V lost 1 base, J lost 5 bases, and 9 bases stayed unmatched. This CDR3 reads CASSQVLGSGGDEQYF. CDR3 sequence (DNA): TGTGCCAGCAGCCAAGTCTTAGGTAGCGGGGGAGACGAGCAGTACTTC.

The chain links TRBV27 to TRBJ2-1; 8 nucleotides line up with TRBD2. The length of the CDR3 is 15 residues. Trimming took 5 bases from V and 4 from J; bases not matched to a gene: 7. Germline CDR1 and CDR2: MNHEY and SMNVEV (reference sequence). CDR3 sequence: CASSPGLAGYNEQFF. The CDR3 bases are TGTGCCAGCAGTCCCGGACTAGCTGGTTACAATGAGCAGTTCTTC.

The chain carries TRBV5-6 and TRBJ2-1, with 14 bases lining up with TRBD2. This CDR3 has 14 amino acids. Unmatched junction bases numbered 3, after V lost 3 bases and J lost 10 bases. The germline V gene encodes CDR1 SGHDT and CDR2 YYEEEE. In nucleotides, the CDR3 is TGTGCCAGCAGCTGGGGACTAGCGGGAGAGGAGCAGTTCTTC. This encodes CASSWGLAGEEQFF.

V usage is TRBV4-1 and J usage is TRBJ2-5; TRBD2 matches at 9 bases. The better agreement between TRBJ2-7 and the DNA end casts doubt on the J call. The CDR3 is 15 amino acids. Germline V gene lookup returns CDR1 MGHRA and CDR2 YSYEKL. CDR3 bases: TGCGCCAGCAGCCAAGAGGGAGCGGGAGGAGCCGAGCAGTACTTC. It specifies CASSQEGAGGAEQYF.

This clone counts as medium-sized. V and J are TRBV4-2 and TRBJ2-7, with D possibly matching TRBD1 (6 bases). Germline loops: CDR1 LGHNA, CDR2 YNFKEQ. V lost 2 bases, J lost 1 base, and 9 bases lay in between. The CDR3 runs to 14 residues. CDR3 sequence (DNA): TGTGCCAGCAGCCAATCGGGACAATCCTACGAGCAGTACTTC. Protein: CASSQSGQSYEQYF.